This TCR beta chain was recovered during a study of molecular identifiers for immune sequencing clone quantification. As for the study in general: Four of five RNA aliquots from approximately 20,000 or 100,000 naive CD8 T cells were sequenced.

Methods described previously, with TCR primers listed, were used for bulk TCR libraries. Each CDR3 protein is one row after TCRdb ran MiXCR on the PCR reads. The profile shows more than 95,000 distinct CDR3 sequences, more than 20% of them singletons. Study results and caveats: Over 99% of CMV-specific effector molecules, but under 1% of naive ones, were in clones above 20 copies.

V lost 0 bases and J 5 bases, leaving 11 bases between the germline ends. This CDR3 has 15 residues. The germline V gene has CDR1 SGHRS and CDR2 YFSETQ. This clonotype was found many times. Its antigen is currently unknown. Sequencing was carried out using naive CD8+ T cells from blood, with Jurkat cell RNA spiked in. The subset is: FACS-sorted CD8+CD4-CCR7+CD45RA+ naive T cells. The chain carries TRBV5-1 and TRBJ1-4; possible D gene TRBD1, 5 bases. The TCR originated in a human donor in good health. Some libraries in this study had Jurkat cell RNA spiked in. As DNA, the CDR3 is TGCGCCAGCAGCTTGGAGGGGCTGAAAAATGAAAAACTGTTTTTT. Its translation is CASSLEGLKNEKLFF. Together with reference TRBV5-1 and TRBJ1-4, the CDR3 gives the full variable domain: KAGVTQTPRYLIKTRGQQVTLSCSPISGHRSVSWYQQTPGQGLQFLFEYFSETQRNKGNFPGRFSGRQFSNSRSEMNVSTLELGDSALYLCASSLEGLKNEKLFFGSGTQLSVL.